The 13 T cell receptor beta chains presented below share a single source sample, sequenced in a study of cytomegalovirus exposure and HLA in healthy donors. The PCR used 60 Vbeta and 13 Jbeta primers. TCRdb keeps only in-frame clones here, not all; method: immunoSEQ multiplex PCR. The table has over 100,000 clones, roughly 85% seen once; the top ten hold less than 2%. The specimen sequenced was PBMCs. The receptors were sampled from a man between 35 and 55 years old in good health and CMV-seronegative.

The table lists this clone with a few counts. The rearrangement joins TRBV19 to TRBJ2-1; 9 positions match TRBD1. V was pared by 8 bases and J by 6 bases, with 8 bases of the junction left unmatched. The germline CDR1 and CDR2 sequences are LNHDA and SQIVND (reference sequence). CDR3 length: 14 amino acids. The CDR3 DNA is TGTGCCAGTGTTACAGGGGGCAGGGGCAATGAGCAGTTCTTC. Its translation: CASVTGGRGNEQFF.

This chain connects TRBV5-1 to TRBJ2-2; possibly TRBD1 for D (6 bases). The V gene's germline CDR1 is SGHRS and CDR2 YFSETQ. The CDR3 runs to 15 residues. The V gene lost 1 base and the J gene lost 6 bases, with 13 bases spanning the gap. The CDR3 here is CASSLLGAAAGELFF. CDR3 bases: TGCGCCAGCAGCTTGTTGGGGGCGGCTGCCGGGGAGCTGTTTTTT.

V usage is TRBV29-1 and J usage is TRBJ2-4; TRBD2 matches 9 bases. Losses at the gene ends were 5 bases for V and 10 bases for J; bases not matched to a gene: 12. Germline V gives CDR1 SQVTM, CDR2 ANQGSEA. This CDR3 is 14 amino acids long. Here the CDR3 reads CSVIESAGGGIQYF. The CDR3 DNA is TGCAGCGTTATCGAATCTGCGGGGGGGGGTATTCAGTACTTC.

The gene calls are TRBV19 and TRBJ2-5; 9 positions agree with TRBD2. The V gene end was trimmed by 4 bases and the J gene end by 5 bases; junction bases not matched to a gene: 5. Germline CDR1 reads LNHDA; CDR2 reads SQIVND (reference sequence). CDR3 length equals 14 residues. In nucleotides, the CDR3 is TGTGCCAGTAGTACCGTAGCGGGGGCGGAGACCCAGTACTTC. Amino acids: CASSTVAGAETQYF.

The chain has TRBV6-1 and TRBJ1-1; TRBD1 agrees at 8 bases. CDR1 and CDR2 (germline): MNHNS, SASEGT. J lost 3 bases, V lost 7 bases, and 7 bases had no gene match. This CDR3 comprises 14 residues. CDR3 bases: TGTGCCAGCAAGTTTCCAGGGGGCTACACTGAAGCTTTCTTT. Its protein is CASKFPGGYTEAFF.

The rearrangement links TRBV7-9 to TRBJ1-3, with TRBD1 matching 8 bases. CDR1 and CDR2 (germline): SEHNR, FQNEAQ (reference sequence). Trimming cost V 11 bases and J 4 bases; bases outside gene matches: 7. The CDR3 totals 13 residues. For the CDR3, the DNA is TGTGCCGGGGCAGGGGGCCGAGGAAACACCATATATTTT. Amino acids: CAGAGGRGNTIYF. Combining the CDR3 with reference TRBV7-9 and TRBJ1-3 gives the whole variable domain DTGVSQNPRHKITKRGQNVTFRCDPISEHNRLYWYRQTLGQGPEFLTYFQNEAQLEKSRLLSDRFSAERPKGSFSTLEIQRTEQGDSAMYLCAGAGGRGNTIYFGEGSWLTVV.

This clone came up once. The J gene is TRBJ2-4, the V gene TRBV6-5; 7 bases line up with TRBD2. In germline, CDR1 is MNHEY, CDR2 SVGAGI. The CDR3 consists of 16 residues. V lost 3 bases, J lost 8 bases, and 13 bases stayed unmatched. For the CDR3, the DNA is TGTGCCAGCAGTTATGGGGGAGGGCCGAGGTATGACATTCAGTACTTC. The encoded protein is CASSYGGGPRYDIQYF.

The rearrangement uses TRBV2 and TRBJ1-5; TRBD1 matches at 10 bases. CDR1 and CDR2 from the germline V gene are SNHLY and FYNNEI. Trimming at V came to 5 bases and at J to 10 bases, leaving 8 bases not matched to a gene. CDR3 length equals 14 residues. As DNA, the CDR3 is TGTGCCAGCAGTCGGACAGGGGGTAATCGTCCCCAGCATTTT. Translation: CASSRTGGNRPQHF.

This sequence joins TRBV29-1 and TRBJ1-1; TRBD1 is a possible D gene (6 bases). Germline CDR1 SQVTM, CDR2 ANQGSEA. V lost 2 bases to trimming and J lost 0 bases, with 13 bases between them. CDR3 size: 15 residues. The CDR3 loop is CSVEQDRNMNTEAFF. The CDR3, as DNA: TGCAGCGTTGAACAGGACAGAAACATGAACACTGAAGCTTTCTTT.

In this sample, this clone turned up a few times. Here the CDR3 reads CASSQGPGLVYGYTF. The CDR3 nucleotides are TGTGCCAGCAGCCAAGGTCCAGGCCTGGTCTATGGCTACACCTTC. The gene calls are TRBV4-2 and TRBJ1-2; D remains unclear. CDR1 is LGHNA, CDR2 YNFKEQ, per germline. V gave up 1 base and J gave up 4 bases, with 13 bases separating them. This CDR3 region has 15 residues.

This clone was observed a few times. The chain employs TRBV5-4 and TRBJ2-6, with 8 bases lining up with TRBD2. The CDR3 runs 18 residues. Looked up from germline, CDR1 is SGHNT and CDR2 is YYREEE (reference sequence). The ends lost 3 bases at V and 2 bases at J; junction bases unmatched: 10. The CDR3 nucleotides are TGTGCCAGCAGCTCATCCGGGACTAGATTGACTGGGGCCAACGTCCTGACTTTC. This gives the protein CASSSSGTRLTGANVLTF.

In this sample, this clone turned up once. V gene TRBV5-4 combines with J gene TRBJ2-2, with D possibly matching TRBD1 (6 bases). The CDR3 is 16 amino acids. Germline assignment: CDR1 SGHNT and CDR2 YYREEE (reference sequence). Trimming pared 5 bases from V and 1 base from J, leaving 15 bases between. CDR3 region: CASRTIRGQNTGELFF. The CDR3 DNA reads TGTGCCAGCAGAACGATCAGGGGCCAGAACACCGGGGAGCTGTTTTTT.

V usage is TRBV7-9 and J usage is TRBJ2-5; 12 nucleotides line up with TRBD2. V was clipped by 5 bases and J by 5 bases; unmatched bases: 3. The CDR3 contains 14 residues. Germline CDR1 reads SEHNR; CDR2 reads FQNEAQ (reference sequence). The CDR3 sequence: CASSPGTSGETQYF. CDR3 bases: TGTGCCAGCAGCCCCGGGACTAGCGGGGAGACCCAGTACTTC.